The TCR beta chain under discussion was sequenced for a study of monozygotic twins with inflammatory bowel disease (dated by TCRdb to about 2019). About the full investigation: In total, 28 monozygotic twin pairs made up the full study: 19 Danish pairs, all IBD-discordant, plus nine German pairs, of which four were IBD-concordant and five were IBD-discordant. Within discordant pairs, disease-associated traits were sought mainly by comparing IBD patients with their genetically identical healthy co-twins. Each individual had, on average, about 151 000 unique TCRalpha sequences and 181 000 unique TCRbeta sequences available for analysis.

Remarks on this clonotype: Its specific antigen is unknown.

The research as a whole found: Different T cell subtypes could not be distinguished in the analysis. The results gave no support for a single strong signal or clonotype linked to IBD. Compared with healthy twins, IBD patients had fewer clonotypes in common with other individuals, a difference most pronounced in patients showing signs of disease activity. A decrease in TCRbeta repertoire diversity, as measured by inverse Simpson index, was observed in IBD patients compared with their healthy co-twins. Repertoire similarity did not differ between concordant and discordant twins, which could be due to limited statistical power. Because patients received different immunosuppressive treatments, the repertoires may have picked up extra background noise and variability between individuals.

Libraries were made using 5' RACE. The input for every TCR library was around 4,000 ng of total RNA. For each sample, cDNA synthesis with SMARTScribe reverse transcriptase was split into eight separate reactions. During cDNA synthesis, unique molecular identifiers containing a 6-nucleotide sample barcode were introduced by template switching. TCRalpha and TCRbeta cDNA was amplified by two nested PCRs of about 15 and 9 cycles, with bead purification after each PCR. Before amplification, the cDNA was treated with uracil DNA-glycosylase and purified using the QIAquick PCR purification kit. The second PCR was the step at which Illumina TruSeq-compatible adapters and sample-specific barcodes were added. Library quality and concentration were checked on TapeStation and Qubit, and libraries were pooled at about 4.9 ng each. Sequencing of the pooled libraries was done on an Illumina HiSeq2500 single-index Rapid Run using custom sequencing primers and 2 x 100 bp reads. In the original analysis: PCR and sequencing errors were corrected by UMI-based consensus assembly using MiGEC version 1.2.6. V(D)J alignment, clonotype assembly and CDR3 extraction were performed with MiXCR version 2.1.1. Gene usage, clonotype sharing and MAIT/NKT TCR abundance were normalised by analysing the top 1000, 10 000 and 20 000 clonotypes per sample. After downsampling to 27 000 UMIs, diversity was calculated as the inverse Simpson index using the vegan R package. Paired Mann-Whitney U tests were applied to discordant twin pairs, with Benjamini-Hochberg correction for multiple testing. TCRdb reprocessed the sequencing reads and holds a single record per CDR3 protein sequence, with no DNA. The V and J calls were determined by TCRdb, not by the authors. The data table for this sample lists more than 300,000 distinct CDR3 sequences. 2% to 3% of the sample is taken by the ten largest.

The CDR3 holds 15 amino acids from the cysteine to the phenylalanine. The nucleotide record is missing. In the germline V gene (reference sequence), CDR1 corresponds to SEHNR and CDR2 to FQNEAQ. From each donor, a roughly 2.5 ml peripheral blood sample was collected into PAXgene tubes and kept at -80 degrees C. Without any T cell sorting, total RNA was extracted from whole blood using the PAXgene blood miRNA kit on an automated QIAcube. Peripheral blood from monozygotic twin pairs who were concordant or discordant for inflammatory bowel disease underwent deep TCRalpha and TCRbeta repertoire profiling using unique molecular barcoding. Smoking habits were recorded for all twin pairs, with individuals classified as current, former or never smokers.

The sequence was collected from a human donor with ulcerative colitis or Crohn's disease, or a healthy co-twin of an affected twin (not recorded which). The chain is assembled from TRBV7-9 and TRBJ1-2. Sequenced material: blood. This receptor has the CDR3 CASSLGQAGYYGYTF.